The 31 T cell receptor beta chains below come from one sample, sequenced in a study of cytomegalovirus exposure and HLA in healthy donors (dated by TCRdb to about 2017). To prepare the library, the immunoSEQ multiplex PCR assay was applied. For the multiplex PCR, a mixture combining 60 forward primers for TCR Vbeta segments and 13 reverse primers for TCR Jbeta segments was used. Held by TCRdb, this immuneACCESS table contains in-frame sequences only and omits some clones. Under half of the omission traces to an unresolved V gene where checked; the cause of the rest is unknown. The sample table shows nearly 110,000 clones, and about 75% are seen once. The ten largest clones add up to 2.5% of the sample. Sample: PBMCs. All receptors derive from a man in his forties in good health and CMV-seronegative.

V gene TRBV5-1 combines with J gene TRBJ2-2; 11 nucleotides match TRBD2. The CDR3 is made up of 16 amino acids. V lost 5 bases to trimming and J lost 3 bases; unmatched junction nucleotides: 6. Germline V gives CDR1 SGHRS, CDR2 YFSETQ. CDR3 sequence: CASRRLAGTDTGELFF. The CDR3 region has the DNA TGCGCCAGCAGGCGACTAGCGGGGACGGACACCGGGGAGCTGTTTTTT.

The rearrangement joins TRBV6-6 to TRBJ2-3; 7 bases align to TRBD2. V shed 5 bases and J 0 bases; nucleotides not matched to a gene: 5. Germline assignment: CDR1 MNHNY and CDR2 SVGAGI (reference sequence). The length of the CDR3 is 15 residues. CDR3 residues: CASSGLEASTDTQYF. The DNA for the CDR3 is TGTGCCAGCAGTGGACTAGAGGCTAGCACAGATACGCAGTATTTT.

The CDR3 DNA sequence: TGCAGCGTCTGGACAGGGAGGAACACTGAAGCTTTCTTT. Its translation: CSVWTGRNTEAFF. The chain links TRBV29-1 to TRBJ1-1; 8 bases align to TRBD1. The CDR3 length is 13 residues. The J segment lost 1 base and the V segment lost 6 bases, leaving 4 bases of the junction unmatched. Per germline, CDR1 SQVTM and CDR2 ANQGSEA.

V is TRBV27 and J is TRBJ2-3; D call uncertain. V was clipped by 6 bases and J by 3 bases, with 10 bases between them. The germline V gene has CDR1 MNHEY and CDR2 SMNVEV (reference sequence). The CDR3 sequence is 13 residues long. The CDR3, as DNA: TGTGCCAGCAGGCTTACATCGACAGATACGCAGTATTTT. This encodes CASRLTSTDTQYF.

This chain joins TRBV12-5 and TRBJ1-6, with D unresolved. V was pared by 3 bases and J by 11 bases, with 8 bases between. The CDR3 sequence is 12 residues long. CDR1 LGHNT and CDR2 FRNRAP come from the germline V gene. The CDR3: CASGFQTPPLHF. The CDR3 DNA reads TGTGCTAGTGGTTTTCAGACACCACCCCTCCACTTT.

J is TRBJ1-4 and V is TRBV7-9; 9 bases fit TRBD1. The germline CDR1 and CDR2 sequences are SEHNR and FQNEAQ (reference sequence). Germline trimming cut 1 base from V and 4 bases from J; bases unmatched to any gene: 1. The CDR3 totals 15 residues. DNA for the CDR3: TGTGCCAGCAGCTTAGAGGGACAGGGTAATGAAAAACTGTTTTTT. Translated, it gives CASSLEGQGNEKLFF. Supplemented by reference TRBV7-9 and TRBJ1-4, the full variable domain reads DTGVSQNPRHKITKRGQNVTFRCDPISEHNRLYWYRQTLGQGPEFLTYFQNEAQLEKSRLLSDRFSAERPKGSFSTLEIQRTEQGDSAMYLCASSLEGQGNEKLFFGSGTQLSVL.

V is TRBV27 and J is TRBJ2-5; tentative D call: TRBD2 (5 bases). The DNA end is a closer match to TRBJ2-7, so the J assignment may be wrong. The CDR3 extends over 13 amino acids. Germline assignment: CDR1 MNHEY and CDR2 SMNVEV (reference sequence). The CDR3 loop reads CASRPSGSYEQYF. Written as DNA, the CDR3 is TGTGCCAGCAGGCCCAGCGGATCCTACGAGCAGTACTTC.

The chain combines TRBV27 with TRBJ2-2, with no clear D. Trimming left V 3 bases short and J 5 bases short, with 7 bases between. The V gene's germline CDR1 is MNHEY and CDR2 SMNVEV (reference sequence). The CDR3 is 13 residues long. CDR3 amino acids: CASSFRETGELFF. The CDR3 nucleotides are TGTGCCAGCAGTTTTCGCGAGACCGGGGAGCTGTTTTTT.

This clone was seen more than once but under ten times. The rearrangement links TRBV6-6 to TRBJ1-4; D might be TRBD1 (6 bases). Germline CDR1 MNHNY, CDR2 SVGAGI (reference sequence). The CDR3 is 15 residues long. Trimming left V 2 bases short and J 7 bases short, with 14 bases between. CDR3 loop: CASSYRGGWGEKLFF. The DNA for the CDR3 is TGTGCCAGCAGTTACAGAGGGGGTTGGGGTGAAAAACTGTTTTTT.

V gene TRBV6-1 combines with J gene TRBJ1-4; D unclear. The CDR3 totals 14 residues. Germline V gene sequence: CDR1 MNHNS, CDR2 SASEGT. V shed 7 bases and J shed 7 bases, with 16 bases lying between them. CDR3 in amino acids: CASTLGSLREKLFF. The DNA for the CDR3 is TGTGCCAGCACCCTAGGGAGCCTTCGTGAAAAACTGTTTTTT.

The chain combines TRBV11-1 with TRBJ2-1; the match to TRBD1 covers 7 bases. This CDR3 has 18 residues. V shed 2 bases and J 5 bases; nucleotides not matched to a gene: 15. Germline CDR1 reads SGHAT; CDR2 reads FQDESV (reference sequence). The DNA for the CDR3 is TGTGCCAGCAGCTTATACCGAGGGGGCCGAAAATTTAACAATGAGCAGTTCTTC. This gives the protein CASSLYRGGRKFNNEQFF.

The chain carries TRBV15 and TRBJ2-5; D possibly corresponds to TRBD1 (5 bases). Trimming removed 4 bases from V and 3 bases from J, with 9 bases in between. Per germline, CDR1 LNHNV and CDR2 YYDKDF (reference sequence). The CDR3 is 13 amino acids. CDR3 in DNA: TGTGCCACCAGCAACAGCAGGGAAGAGACCCAGTACTTC. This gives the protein CATSNSREETQYF.

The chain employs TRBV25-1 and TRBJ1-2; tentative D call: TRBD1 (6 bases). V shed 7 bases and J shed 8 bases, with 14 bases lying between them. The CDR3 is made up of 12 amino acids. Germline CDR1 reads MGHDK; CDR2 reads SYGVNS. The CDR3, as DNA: TGTGCCAGCACACCGGGGGGCGGGGGCTACACCTTC. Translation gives CASTPGGGGYTF.

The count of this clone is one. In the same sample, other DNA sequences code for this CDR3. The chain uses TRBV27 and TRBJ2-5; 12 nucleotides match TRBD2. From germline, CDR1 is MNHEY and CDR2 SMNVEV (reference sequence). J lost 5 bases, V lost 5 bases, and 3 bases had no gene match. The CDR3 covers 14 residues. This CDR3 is CASSPGTSGETQYF. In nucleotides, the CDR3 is TGTGCCAGCAGTCCGGGGACTAGCGGGGAGACCCAGTACTTC.

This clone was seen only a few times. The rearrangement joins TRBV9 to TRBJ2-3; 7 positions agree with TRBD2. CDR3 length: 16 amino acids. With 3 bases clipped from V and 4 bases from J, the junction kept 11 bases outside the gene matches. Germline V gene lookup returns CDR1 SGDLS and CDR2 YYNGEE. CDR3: CASSEGRTSLSDTQYF. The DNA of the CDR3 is TGTGCCAGCAGCGAGGGGCGGACTAGTTTATCAGATACGCAGTATTTT. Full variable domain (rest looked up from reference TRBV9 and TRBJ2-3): DSGVTQTPKHLITATGQRVTLRCSPRSGDLSVYWYQQSLDQGLQFLIQYYNGEERAKGNILERFSAQQFPDLHSELNLSSLELGDSALYFCASSEGRTSLSDTQYFGPGTRLTVL.

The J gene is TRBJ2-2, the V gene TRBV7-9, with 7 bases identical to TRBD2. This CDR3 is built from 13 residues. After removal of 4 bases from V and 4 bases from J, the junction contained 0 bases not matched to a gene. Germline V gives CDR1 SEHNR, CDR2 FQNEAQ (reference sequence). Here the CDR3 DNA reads TGTGCCAGCAGCTGGGGGGGCACCGGGGAGCTGTTTTTT. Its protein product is CASSWGGTGELFF.

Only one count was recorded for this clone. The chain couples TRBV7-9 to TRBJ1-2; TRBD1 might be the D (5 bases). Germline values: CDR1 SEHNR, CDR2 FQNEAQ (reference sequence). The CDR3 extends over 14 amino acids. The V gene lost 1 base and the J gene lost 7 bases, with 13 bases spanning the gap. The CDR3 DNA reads TGTGCCAGCAGCTTAGGTCCCCAGGGTTTTGGCTACACCTTC. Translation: CASSLGPQGFGYTF.

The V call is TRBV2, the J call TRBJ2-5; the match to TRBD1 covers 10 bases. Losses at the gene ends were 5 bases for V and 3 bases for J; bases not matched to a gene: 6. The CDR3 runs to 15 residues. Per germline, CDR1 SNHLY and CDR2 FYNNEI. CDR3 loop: CASSKDRGTEETQYF. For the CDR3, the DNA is TGTGCCAGCAGTAAGGACAGGGGGACGGAAGAGACCCAGTACTTC.

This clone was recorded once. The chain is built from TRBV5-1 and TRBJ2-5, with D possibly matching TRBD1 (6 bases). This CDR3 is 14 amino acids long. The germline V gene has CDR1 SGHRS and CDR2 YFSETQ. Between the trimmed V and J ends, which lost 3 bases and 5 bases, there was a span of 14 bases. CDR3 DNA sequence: TGCGCCAGCAGCTCCTCGACAGGAGGTGAGACCCAGTACTTC. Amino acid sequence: CASSSSTGGETQYF. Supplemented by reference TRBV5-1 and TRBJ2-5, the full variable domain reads KAGVTQTPRYLIKTRGQQVTLSCSPISGHRSVSWYQQTPGQGLQFLFEYFSETQRNKGNFPGRFSGRQFSNSRSEMNVSTLELGDSALYLCASSSSTGGETQYFGPGTRLLVL.

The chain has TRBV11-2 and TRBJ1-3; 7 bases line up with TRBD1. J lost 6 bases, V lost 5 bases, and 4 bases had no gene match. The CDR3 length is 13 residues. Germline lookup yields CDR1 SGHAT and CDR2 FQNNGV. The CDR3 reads CASSTGQINTIYF. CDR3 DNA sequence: TGTGCCAGCAGCACGGGACAGATAAACACCATATATTTT.

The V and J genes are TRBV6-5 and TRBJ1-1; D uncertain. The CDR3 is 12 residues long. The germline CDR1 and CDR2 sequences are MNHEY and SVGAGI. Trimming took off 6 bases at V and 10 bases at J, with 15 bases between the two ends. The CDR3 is CASRPTGGGAFF. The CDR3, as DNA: TGTGCCAGCAGGCCTACTGGAGGTGGAGCTTTCTTT.

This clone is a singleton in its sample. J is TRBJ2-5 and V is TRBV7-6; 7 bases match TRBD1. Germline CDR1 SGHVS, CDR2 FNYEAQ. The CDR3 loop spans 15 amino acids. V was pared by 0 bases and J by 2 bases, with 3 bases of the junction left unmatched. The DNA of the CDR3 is TGTGCCAGCAGCTTAGCAATCAGGGGGCAAGAGACCCAGTACTTC. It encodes CASSLAIRGQETQYF.

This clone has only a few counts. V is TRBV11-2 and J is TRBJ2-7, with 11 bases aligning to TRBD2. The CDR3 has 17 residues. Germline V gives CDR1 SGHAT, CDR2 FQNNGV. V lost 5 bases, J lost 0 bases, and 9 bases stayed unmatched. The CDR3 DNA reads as TGTGCCAGCAGCATCCGACTAGCGGGGATGAGCTCCTACGAGCAGTACTTC. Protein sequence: CASSIRLAGMSSYEQYF.

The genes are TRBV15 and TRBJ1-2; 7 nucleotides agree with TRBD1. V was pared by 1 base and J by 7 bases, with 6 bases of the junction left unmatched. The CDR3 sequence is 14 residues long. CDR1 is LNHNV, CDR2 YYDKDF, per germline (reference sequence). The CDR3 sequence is CATSRGSSGGGYTF. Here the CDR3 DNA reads TGTGCCACCAGCAGAGGGTCCTCAGGGGGTGGCTACACCTTC.

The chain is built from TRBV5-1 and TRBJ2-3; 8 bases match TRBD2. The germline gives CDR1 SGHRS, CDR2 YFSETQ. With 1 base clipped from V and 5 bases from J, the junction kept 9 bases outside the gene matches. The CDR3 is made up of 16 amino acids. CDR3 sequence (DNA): TGCGCCAGCAGCTTGCAATCGGGGGGGGAAGGAGATACGCAGTATTTT. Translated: CASSLQSGGEGDTQYF.

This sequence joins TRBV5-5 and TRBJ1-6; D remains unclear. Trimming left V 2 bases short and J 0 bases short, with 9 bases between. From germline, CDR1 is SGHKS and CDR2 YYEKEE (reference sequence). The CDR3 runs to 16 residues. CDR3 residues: CASSLGGSSYNSPLHF. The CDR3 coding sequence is TGTGCCAGCAGCTTAGGCGGCAGCTCCTATAATTCACCCCTCCACTTT.

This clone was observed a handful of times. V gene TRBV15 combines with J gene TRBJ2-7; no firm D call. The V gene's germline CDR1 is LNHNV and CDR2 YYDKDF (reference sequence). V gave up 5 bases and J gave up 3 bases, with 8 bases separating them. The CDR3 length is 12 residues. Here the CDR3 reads CATSPAGYEQYF. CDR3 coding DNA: TGTGCCACCAGCCCCGCCGGCTACGAGCAGTACTTC. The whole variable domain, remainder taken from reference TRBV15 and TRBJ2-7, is DAMVIQNPRYQVTQFGKPVTLSCSQTLNHNVMYWYQQKSSQAPKLLFHYYDKDFNNEADTPDNFQSRRPNTSFCFLDIRSPGLGDTAMYLCATSPAGYEQYFGPGTRLTVT.

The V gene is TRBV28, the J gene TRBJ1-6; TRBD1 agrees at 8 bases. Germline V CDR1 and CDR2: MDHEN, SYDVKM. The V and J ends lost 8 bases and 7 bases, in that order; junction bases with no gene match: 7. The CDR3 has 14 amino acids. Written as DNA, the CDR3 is TGTGCCAGCGAGACAGGGGTAGGAAATTCACCCCTCCACTTT. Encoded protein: CASETGVGNSPLHF.

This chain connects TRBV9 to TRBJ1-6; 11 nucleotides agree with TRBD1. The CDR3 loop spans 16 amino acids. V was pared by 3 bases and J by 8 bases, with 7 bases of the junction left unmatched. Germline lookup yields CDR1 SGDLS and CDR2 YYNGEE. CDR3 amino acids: CASSARRTGGDSPLHF. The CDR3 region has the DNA TGTGCCAGCAGCGCGCGTCGGACAGGGGGCGATTCACCCCTCCACTTT.

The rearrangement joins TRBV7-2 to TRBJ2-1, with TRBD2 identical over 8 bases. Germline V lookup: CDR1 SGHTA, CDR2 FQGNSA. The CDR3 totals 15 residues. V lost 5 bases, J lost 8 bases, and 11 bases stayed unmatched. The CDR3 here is CASSRTLGGGHEQFF. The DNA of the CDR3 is TGTGCCAGCAGCCGTACCCTCGGGGGGGGCCATGAGCAGTTCTTC.

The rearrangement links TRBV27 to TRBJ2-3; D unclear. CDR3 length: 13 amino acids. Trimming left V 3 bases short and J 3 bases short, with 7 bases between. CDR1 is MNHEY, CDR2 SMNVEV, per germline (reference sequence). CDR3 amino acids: CASSLVRTDTQYF. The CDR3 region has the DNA TGTGCCAGCAGTTTGGTTAGAACAGATACGCAGTATTTT.